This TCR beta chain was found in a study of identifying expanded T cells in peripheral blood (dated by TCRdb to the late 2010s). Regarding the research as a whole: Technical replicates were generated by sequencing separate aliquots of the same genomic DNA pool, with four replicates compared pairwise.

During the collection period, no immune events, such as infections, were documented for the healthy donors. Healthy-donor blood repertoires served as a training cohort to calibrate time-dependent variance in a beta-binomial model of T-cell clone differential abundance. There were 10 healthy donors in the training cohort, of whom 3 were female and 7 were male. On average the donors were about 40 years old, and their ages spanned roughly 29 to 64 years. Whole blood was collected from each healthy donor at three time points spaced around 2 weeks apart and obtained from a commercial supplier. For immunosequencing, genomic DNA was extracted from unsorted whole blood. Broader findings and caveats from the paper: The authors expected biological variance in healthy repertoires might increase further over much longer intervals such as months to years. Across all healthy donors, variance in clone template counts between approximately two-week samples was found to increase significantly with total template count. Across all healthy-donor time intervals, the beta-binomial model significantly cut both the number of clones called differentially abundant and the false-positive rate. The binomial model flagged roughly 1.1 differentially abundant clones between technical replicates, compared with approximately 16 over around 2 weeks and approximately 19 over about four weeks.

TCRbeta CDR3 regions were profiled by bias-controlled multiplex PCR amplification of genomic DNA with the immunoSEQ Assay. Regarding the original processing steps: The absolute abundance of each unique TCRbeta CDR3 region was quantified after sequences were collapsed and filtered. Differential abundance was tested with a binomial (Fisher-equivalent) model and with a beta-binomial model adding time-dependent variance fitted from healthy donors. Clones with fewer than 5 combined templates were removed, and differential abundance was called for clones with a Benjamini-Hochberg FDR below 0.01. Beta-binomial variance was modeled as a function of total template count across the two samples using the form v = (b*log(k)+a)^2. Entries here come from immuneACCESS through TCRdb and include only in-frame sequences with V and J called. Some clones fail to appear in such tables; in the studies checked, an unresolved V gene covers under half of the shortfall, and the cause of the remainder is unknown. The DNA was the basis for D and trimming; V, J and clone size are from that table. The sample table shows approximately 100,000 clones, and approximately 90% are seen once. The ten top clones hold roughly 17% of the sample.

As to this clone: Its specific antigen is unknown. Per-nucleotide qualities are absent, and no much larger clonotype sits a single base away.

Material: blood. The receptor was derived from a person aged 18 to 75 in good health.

This receptor has the CDR3 CASSLGGAGYTF. The nucleotide sequence reads TGTGCCAGCAGCTTAGGGGGGGCTGGCTACACCTTC. The sequence is built from TRBV7-8 and TRBJ1-2, with TRBD1 tentatively as D gene (6 bases match). At the junction V is shortened by 1 base and J by 7 bases, with 7 bases in between. The CDR3 has 12 amino acids, counting the end cysteine and phenylalanine. Only the CDR3 region is kept as DNA, spanning 36 bases read in frame from base 1. From the germline V gene, CDR1 is SGHVS and CDR2 is FQNEAQ.